Presented here are 3 T cell receptor beta chains from one specimen sequenced in a study of blood T cell repertoires in COVID-19. The protocol was immunoSEQ multiplex PCR, while the TCRdb copy is restricted to in-frame clones and leaves out a portion. Among roughly 220,000 clones listed, roughly 85% were seen once. The material sequenced was peripheral blood. These receptors were collected from a man aged 50 to 60 who had recovered from COVID-19.

V usage is TRBV15 and J usage is TRBJ1-4; 8 bases agree with TRBD1. The CDR3 runs to 15 residues. Germline V CDR1 and CDR2: LNHNV, YYDKDF (reference sequence). The ends lost 1 base at V and 5 bases at J; junction bases unmatched: 3. CDR3 nucleotides: TGTGCCACCAGCAGAGGACAGGGGTCCAATGAAAAACTGTTTTTT. Translation gives CATSRGQGSNEKLFF.

The chain links TRBV28 to TRBJ2-6; maybe TRBD1 (6 bases). This CDR3 comprises 15 residues. Germline CDR1 reads MDHEN; CDR2 reads SYDVKM. V lost 5 bases and J 2 bases, leaving 10 bases between the germline ends. The DNA for the CDR3 is TGTGCCAGCAGTCCGCAGGGGACTGGGGCCAACGTCCTGACTTTC. It translates to CASSPQGTGANVLTF.

The chain joins TRBV5-1 to TRBJ1-6; D is ambiguous. The CDR3 length is 15 residues. Germline CDR1 SGHRS, CDR2 YFSETQ. Trimming left V 3 bases short and J 5 bases short, with 12 bases between. The CDR3 sequence is CASSWSMVNNSPLHF. The DNA of the CDR3 is TGCGCCAGCAGCTGGAGTATGGTGAATAATTCACCCCTCCACTTT.